The present TCR beta chain was sequenced within a study of blood T cell repertoires in COVID-19. Study summary: Specimens from acute and convalescent COVID-19 originated in the United States, Italy and Spain. Sample material is recorded as cDNA or gDNA derived from T cells, B-cell-depleted T cells, or PBMCs.

Germline V CDR1 and CDR2: MNHEY, SVGAGI. V gave up 2 bases and J gave up 1 base; unmatched junction bases: 2. This CDR3 spans 16 amino acids. Using immunoSEQ multiplex PCR, the repertoire was profiled, and TCRdb retains in-frame clones only, with some absent. The data show around 250,000 clones, 84% seen once. This receptor was obtained from a woman aged 40 to 50 who had recovered from COVID-19. The sample taken for sequencing was peripheral blood. V usage is TRBV6-5 and J usage is TRBJ2-2, with 9 bases lining up with TRBD2. The CDR3 reads CASSYQLAGNTGELFF. The DNA for the CDR3 is TGTGCCAGCAGTTACCAACTAGCGGGGAACACCGGGGAGCTGTTTTTT.